What follows is one TCR beta chain and its context. Its antigen is not yet known. No much larger clonotype is one base removed from it; base qualities were not supplied. This sample is drawn from a study of OX40 agonist ivuxolimab in advanced cancers. About the investigation overall: The costimulatory receptor OX40 (CD134) was targeted by ivuxolimab, a fully human IgG2 agonistic monoclonal antibody. Intravenous ivuxolimab was administered to patients every 2 weeks at six dose levels: 0.01, 0.1, 0.3, 1.5, 3 and 10 mg/kg. Among the 52 dose-escalation patients, 19 had hepatocellular carcinoma, 15 melanoma, 9 renal cell carcinoma and 9 head and neck cancer. In the dose-escalation cohort, 70% to 85% of patients were male, and the mean age was roughly 60 years, with a range of roughly 23 to 85. Patients were allowed to have had prior anti-PD-1, anti-PD-L1 or anti-CTLA-4 therapy, and 30% to 40% of the dose-escalation patients had previously received checkpoint inhibitors. Partial responses were achieved by three dose-escalation patients, of whom one had hepatocellular carcinoma and two had cutaneous melanoma. Peripheral TCRbeta sequencing was intended to test whether TCR sequence diversity was altered and clonal T-cell expansion was caused by ivuxolimab. The paper describes the monotherapy dose-escalation part (N of about 55 patients) of the phase I trial of ivuxolimab. Study-level results and caveats: After ivuxolimab, CD8+ T cells had more expanded clones than CD4+ T cells on average. Low levels of normalized T-cell clonal expansion were also seen in some patients who did not respond. At doses from 0.1 to 3.0 mg/kg, clonal expansion was seen in both CD4+ and CD8+ blood T cells between baseline and week 6. Partial responders in the 0.1-3.0 mg/kg groups had among the lowest normalized peripheral clonal expansion, especially among CD8+ T cells. Antigen specificity was not determined for the clonally expanded peripheral T cells.

Genomic DNA was isolated from the sorted cells so that the TCRbeta CDR3 region could be sequenced. The immunoSEQ Assay was used for sequencing of TCRbeta CDR3 regions. The clones in this table, taken by TCRdb from immuneACCESS, are in-frame only. Not every clone is retained; where verified, under half of the shortfall comes from an unresolved V gene, and the cause of the rest is unknown. In this sample the table shows around 43,000 clones, about 86% of which occur a single time. The ten largest make up around 10% of the sample. CDR3 length: 16 amino acids, cysteine to phenylalanine. The retained sequence is limited to the CDR3, 48 bases, with the frame set at the first base. Per the germline V gene, SGDLS is the CDR1 and YYNGEE is the CDR2. Deletion took 0 bases off V and 5 bases off J, with a span of 15 bases between the germline ends. Patients with autoimmune disease history or receiving systemic immunosuppression were excluded from the trial. Peripheral blood for TCR sequencing was collected from all dose cohorts at baseline, on cycle 4 day 1, and on cycle 7 day 1. Samples were obtained from an open-label, multicenter, first-in-human phase I dose-escalation trial of ivuxolimab. The trial enrolled adults with locally advanced or metastatic head and neck squamous cell, hepatocellular, melanoma or renal cell carcinoma. Before TCR sequencing, CD4+ T cells and CD8+ T cells were sorted from peripheral blood as separate populations.

Sequencing used CD4+ or CD8+ T cells sorted from blood, obtained in a trial of the OX40 agonist ivuxolimab. The TCR was taken from an adult with an advanced solid tumor such as melanoma, head and neck, liver or kidney cancer. The chain is made from TRBV9 and TRBJ2-1; TRBD2 might be the D gene, on 6 matching bases. The nucleotides are TGTGCCAGCAGCGTAGCTCCGGCGGTAGCGGACAATGAGCAGTTCTTC. It is translated as CASSVAPAVADNEQFF.